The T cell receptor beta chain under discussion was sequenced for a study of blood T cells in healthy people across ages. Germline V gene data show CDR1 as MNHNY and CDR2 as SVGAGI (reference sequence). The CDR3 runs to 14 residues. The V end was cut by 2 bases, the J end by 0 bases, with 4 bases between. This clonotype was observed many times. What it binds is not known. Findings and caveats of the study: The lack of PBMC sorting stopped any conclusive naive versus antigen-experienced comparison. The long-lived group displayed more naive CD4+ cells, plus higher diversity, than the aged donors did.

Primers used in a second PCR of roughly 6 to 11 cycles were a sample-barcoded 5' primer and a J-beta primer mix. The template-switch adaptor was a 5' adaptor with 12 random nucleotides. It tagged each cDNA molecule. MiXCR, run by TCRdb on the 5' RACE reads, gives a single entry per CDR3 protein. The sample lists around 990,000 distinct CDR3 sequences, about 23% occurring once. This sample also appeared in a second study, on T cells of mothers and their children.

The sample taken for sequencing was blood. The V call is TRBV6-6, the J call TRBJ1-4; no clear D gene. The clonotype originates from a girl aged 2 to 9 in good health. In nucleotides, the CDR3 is TGTGCCAGCAGTTACGGGGCAACTAATGAAAAACTGTTTTTT. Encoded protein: CASSYGATNEKLFF.